Following are 11 T cell receptor beta chains from one sample sequenced in a study of blood T cell repertoires in COVID-19. Generated by immunoSEQ multiplex PCR, the TCRdb table keeps only in-frame clones and is missing some. The repertoire consists of about 260,000 clones, with about 89% occurring once and the leading ten covering approximately 9%. The sequenced material came from peripheral blood. The receptors stem from a man aged 40-49 years with active or convalescent COVID-19.

The rearrangement uses TRBV6-5 and TRBJ1-2; tentative D call: TRBD1 (5 bases). With 0 bases removed from V and 5 bases from J, the gap between germline ends came to 7 bases. The CDR3 consists of 13 residues. In germline, CDR1 is MNHEY, CDR2 SVGAGI. CDR3 sequence reads: CASSYSGGYGYTF. CDR3 in DNA: TGTGCCAGCAGTTACTCGGGGGGATATGGCTACACCTTC.

J is TRBJ2-3 and V is TRBV2, with D perhaps matching TRBD1 (6 bases). Trimming took 5 bases from V and 0 from J, leaving 12 bases between them. This CDR3 has 15 residues. Looked up from germline, CDR1 is SNHLY and CDR2 is FYNNEI. CDR3 coding DNA: TGTGCCAGCAGTTCACCCGGGACAAGCACAGATACGCAGTATTTT. Its translation: CASSSPGTSTDTQYF.

This clone was counted a single time. This chain uses TRBV2 with TRBJ2-2, with 10 nucleotides matching TRBD2. V shed 8 bases and J 6 bases; nucleotides not matched to a gene: 6. CDR3 size: 14 residues. The germline CDR1 and CDR2 sequences are SNHLY and FYNNEI. In nucleotides, the CDR3 is TGTGCCAGCCAAATAGCGGGGGGCTCCGGGGAGCTGTTTTTT. As protein: CASQIAGGSGELFF.

This chain connects TRBV14 to TRBJ2-1; D is possibly TRBD2 (5 bases). The CDR3 has 13 residues. V lost 0 bases and J 15 bases, leaving 15 bases between the germline ends. Looked up from germline, CDR1 is SGHDN and CDR2 is FVKESK. CDR3 sequence: CASSQDGGRPTFF. The CDR3 DNA is TGTGCCAGCAGCCAAGATGGAGGCAGGCCTACGTTCTTC.

V and J are TRBV11-3 and TRBJ1-2; possible D gene TRBD1, 5 bases. The V and J ends lost 5 bases and 4 bases respectively, with 17 bases between them. The CDR3 has 15 amino acids. Per the germline V gene, CDR1 is SGHNT and CDR2 is YENEEA. The CDR3 loop reads CASSLGGGDGYGYTF. The CDR3 DNA sequence: TGTGCCAGCAGCCTGGGGGGTGGGGACGGCTATGGCTACACCTTC. The full variable domain, rest sourced from reference TRBV11-3 and TRBJ1-2, is EAGVVQSPRYKIIEKKQPVAFWCNPISGHNTLYWYLQNLGQGPELLIRYENEEAVDDSQLPKDRFSAERLKGVDSTLKIQPAELGDSAVYLCASSLGGGDGYGYTFGSGTRLTVV.

The V and J genes are TRBV19 and TRBJ2-1; 7 positions match TRBD1. This CDR3 is built from 15 residues. V lost 3 bases and J lost 2; bases outside the gene matches: 4. CDR1 is LNHDA, CDR2 SQIVND, per germline (reference sequence). DNA for the CDR3: TGTGCCAGTAGTATCCAGGACAGGACCTACAATGAGCAGTTCTTC. It is translated as CASSIQDRTYNEQFF.

The rearrangement joins TRBV19 to TRBJ2-1; 7 bases agree with TRBD1. The CDR3 has 15 residues. V lost 0 bases to trimming and J lost 3 bases; unmatched junction nucleotides: 2. Per the germline V gene, CDR1 is LNHDA and CDR2 is SQIVND (reference sequence). DNA for the CDR3: TGTGCCAGTAGTATAGACAGGGGGAACTACAATGAGCAGTTCTTC. Its translation is CASSIDRGNYNEQFF.

The chain joins TRBV5-1 to TRBJ2-5, with D perhaps TRBD1 (5 bases). The germline CDR1 and CDR2 sequences are SGHRS and YFSETQ. The V and J ends lost 0 bases and 3 bases respectively, with 9 bases between them. The CDR3 covers 14 residues. CDR3 nucleotides: TGCGCCAGCAGCTTGGAAGGGGCCAAAGAGACCCAGTACTTC. Its translation: CASSLEGAKETQYF.

The chain has TRBV11-3 and TRBJ2-3, with D possibly matching TRBD1 (5 bases). V was trimmed by 4 bases and J by 2 bases, leaving 10 bases between them. Germline V gives CDR1 SGHNT, CDR2 YENEEA. The CDR3 contains 14 residues. The CDR3 coding sequence is TGTGCCAGCAGCTCTTTGGACAACACAGATACGCAGTATTTT. As protein: CASSSLDNTDTQYF. The full variable domain, with the rest looked up from reference TRBV11-3 and TRBJ2-3, is EAGVVQSPRYKIIEKKQPVAFWCNPISGHNTLYWYLQNLGQGPELLIRYENEEAVDDSQLPKDRFSAERLKGVDSTLKIQPAELGDSAVYLCASSSLDNTDTQYFGPGTRLTVL.

V usage is TRBV15 and J usage is TRBJ1-5, with 7 bases fitting TRBD1. Trimming took 5 bases from V and 6 from J; bases not matched to a gene: 7. Looked up from germline, CDR1 is LNHNV and CDR2 is YYDKDF (reference sequence). CDR3 length: 14 residues. The CDR3 nucleotides are TGTGCCACCAGCCTAGACAGGGTTGGTCAGCCCCAGCATTTT. It translates to CATSLDRVGQPQHF.

V gene TRBV7-7 combines with J gene TRBJ2-7; TRBD1 is a possible D gene (6 bases). Trimming pared 5 bases from V and 4 bases from J, leaving 15 bases between. The CDR3 length is 14 residues. Germline V gene data show CDR1 as SSHAT and CDR2 as FNYEAQ (reference sequence). CDR3 residues: CASSPLVQGYEQYF. Here the CDR3 DNA reads TGTGCCAGCAGCCCGTTGGTCCAGGGGTACGAGCAGTACTTC.